The rows below give T cell receptor beta chains drawn from one sample of a study of blood T cell repertoires in COVID-19. The table came from immunoSEQ multiplex PCR; TCRdb's copy has only in-frame clones and leaves some out. The top ten clones hold 1.5% of a sample with around 260,000 clones, around 86% of them seen once. The sample taken for sequencing was peripheral blood. These receptors were collected from a woman aged 40 to 50 who had recovered from COVID-19. Both conserved end residues are part of each CDR3. A D gene is named only where the DNA matches it firmly. Only some rows state a clone size, as once, few, many or a class for expanded clones.

cdr3_aa: CASSHRPGTGGDEQYF
cdr3_nt: TGCGCCAGCAGCCATCGCCCCGGGACAGGGGGCGACGAGCAGTACTTC
clone_size: once
v_call: TRBV4-3
cdr3_length: 16
d_call: TRBD1
j_call: TRBJ2-7

cdr3_aa: CASSPSRGVAGYTF
cdr3_nt: TGCGCCAGCAGTCCCTCCCGGGGAGTAGCAGGCTACACCTTC
clone_size: .
v_call: TRBV10-2
cdr3_length: 14
d_call: .
j_call: TRBJ1-2

cdr3_aa: CASSGEPQGVGHYGYTF
cdr3_nt: TGCGCCAGCAGCGGAGAGCCTCAGGGGGTTGGGCACTATGGCTACACCTTC
clone_size: .
v_call: TRBV5-1
cdr3_length: 17
d_call: TRBD1
j_call: TRBJ1-2

cdr3_aa: CASSLAGGPGNTIYF
cdr3_nt: TGCGCCAGCAGCTTGGCAGGGGGCCCAGGAAACACCATATATTTT
clone_size: .
v_call: TRBV5-1
cdr3_length: 15
d_call: TRBD1
j_call: TRBJ1-3

cdr3_aa: CASSLYPGTGGSPLHF
cdr3_nt: TGTGCCAGCAGCCTCTATCCCGGGACAGGGGGCTCACCCCTCCACTTT
clone_size: .
v_call: TRBV11-2
cdr3_length: 16
d_call: TRBD1
j_call: TRBJ1-6

cdr3_aa: CASSYGTGDEQFF
cdr3_nt: TGTGCCAGCAGTTACGGCACAGGGGACGAGCAGTTCTTC
clone_size: once
v_call: TRBV6-6
cdr3_length: 13
d_call: TRBD1
j_call: TRBJ2-1

cdr3_aa: CASSPPTLDRQGEKLFF
cdr3_nt: TGTGCCAGCAGCCCACCCACTCTGGACAGGCAAGGTGAAAAACTGTTTTTT
clone_size: .
v_call: TRBV7-3
cdr3_length: 17
d_call: TRBD1
j_call: TRBJ1-4

cdr3_aa: CASSEIGQNTEAFF
cdr3_nt: TGTGCCAGCAGCGAAATCGGACAGAACACTGAAGCTTTCTTT
clone_size: .
v_call: TRBV7-9
cdr3_length: 14
d_call: .
j_call: TRBJ1-1

cdr3_aa: CASSVATTGVKDTEAFF
cdr3_nt: TGTGCCAGCAGCGTAGCTACCACAGGGGTGAAGGACACTGAAGCTTTCTTT
clone_size: once
v_call: TRBV9
cdr3_length: 17
d_call: TRBD1
j_call: TRBJ1-1

cdr3_aa: CASSDLAVNSPLHF
cdr3_nt: TGTGCCAGCAGTGATTTGGCCGTAAATTCACCCCTCCACTTT
clone_size: few
v_call: TRBV2
cdr3_length: 14
d_call: .
j_call: TRBJ1-6

cdr3_aa: CASSNEARFTYTF
cdr3_nt: TGTGCCAGCAGCAATGAGGCAAGGTTTACCTACACCTTC
clone_size: .
v_call: TRBV21-1
cdr3_length: 13
d_call: .
j_call: TRBJ1-2

cdr3_aa: CASSPGLSGGRVEQFF
cdr3_nt: TGTGCCAGCAGCCCGGGGTTAAGCGGGGGAAGGGTTGAGCAGTTCTTC
clone_size: .
v_call: TRBV9
cdr3_length: 16
d_call: TRBD2
j_call: TRBJ2-1

cdr3_aa: CASSFGDRDTDTQYF
cdr3_nt: TGTGCCAGCAGTTTTGGGGACAGGGATACAGATACGCAGTATTTT
clone_size: .
v_call: TRBV5-6
cdr3_length: 15
d_call: TRBD1
j_call: TRBJ2-3

cdr3_aa: CASRSPRTGDGETQYF
cdr3_nt: TGTGCCAGCAGATCCCCCCGAACAGGGGATGGGGAGACCCAGTACTTC
clone_size: .
v_call: TRBV11-2
cdr3_length: 16
d_call: TRBD1
j_call: TRBJ2-5

cdr3_aa: CASSVADPGANVLTF
cdr3_nt: TGCGCCAGCAGCGTAGCCGACCCTGGGGCCAACGTCCTGACTTTC
clone_size: once
v_call: TRBV5-1
cdr3_length: 15
d_call: .
j_call: TRBJ2-6

cdr3_aa: CASSQGGRGPYGYTF
cdr3_nt: TGCGCCAGCAGCCAAGGCGGCCGGGGTCCGTATGGCTACACCTTC
clone_size: .
v_call: TRBV4-3
cdr3_length: 15
d_call: .
j_call: TRBJ1-2

cdr3_aa: CASSISRVTHGYTF
cdr3_nt: TGTGCCAGTAGTATTTCCCGGGTAACGCATGGCTACACCTTC
clone_size: .
v_call: TRBV19
cdr3_length: 14
d_call: .
j_call: TRBJ1-2

cdr3_aa: CASSLGQNYGYTF
cdr3_nt: TGTGCCAGCAGCTTGGGACAGAACTATGGCTACACCTTC
clone_size: .
v_call: TRBV11-1
cdr3_length: 13
d_call: TRBD1
j_call: TRBJ1-2

cdr3_aa: CASSSWGDPTDTQYF
cdr3_nt: TGTGCCAGCAGCTCCTGGGGGGATCCCACAGATACGCAGTATTTT
clone_size: few
v_call: TRBV11-2
cdr3_length: 15
d_call: .
j_call: TRBJ2-3

cdr3_aa: CATSSPADTGELFF
cdr3_nt: TGTGCCACCAGCAGTCCGGCGGACACCGGGGAGCTGTTTTTT
clone_size: .
v_call: TRBV15
cdr3_length: 14
d_call: .
j_call: TRBJ2-2

cdr3_aa: CASSITSGYYNEQFF
cdr3_nt: TGCGCCAGCAGCATTACTAGCGGGTACTACAATGAGCAGTTCTTC
clone_size: .
v_call: TRBV5-1
cdr3_length: 15
d_call: TRBD2
j_call: TRBJ2-1

cdr3_aa: CSVDREGGNTEAFF
cdr3_nt: TGCAGCGTTGACAGGGAAGGGGGGAACACTGAAGCTTTCTTT
clone_size: .
v_call: TRBV29-1
cdr3_length: 14
d_call: .
j_call: TRBJ1-1

cdr3_aa: CASSRLAGKGNIQYF
cdr3_nt: TGTGCCAGCTCACGATTGGCAGGGAAAGGAAACATTCAGTACTTC
clone_size: .
v_call: TRBV18
cdr3_length: 15
d_call: .
j_call: TRBJ2-4

cdr3_aa: CSGGGQGAREQYF
cdr3_nt: TGCAGCGGCGGTGGACAGGGGGCGCGGGAGCAGTACTTC
clone_size: .
v_call: TRBV29-1
cdr3_length: 13
d_call: TRBD1
j_call: TRBJ2-7

cdr3_aa: CASKPGTGGNSPLHF
cdr3_nt: TGTGCCAGCAAGCCCGGGACAGGGGGGAATTCACCCCTCCACTTT
clone_size: .
v_call: TRBV2
cdr3_length: 15
d_call: TRBD1
j_call: TRBJ1-6